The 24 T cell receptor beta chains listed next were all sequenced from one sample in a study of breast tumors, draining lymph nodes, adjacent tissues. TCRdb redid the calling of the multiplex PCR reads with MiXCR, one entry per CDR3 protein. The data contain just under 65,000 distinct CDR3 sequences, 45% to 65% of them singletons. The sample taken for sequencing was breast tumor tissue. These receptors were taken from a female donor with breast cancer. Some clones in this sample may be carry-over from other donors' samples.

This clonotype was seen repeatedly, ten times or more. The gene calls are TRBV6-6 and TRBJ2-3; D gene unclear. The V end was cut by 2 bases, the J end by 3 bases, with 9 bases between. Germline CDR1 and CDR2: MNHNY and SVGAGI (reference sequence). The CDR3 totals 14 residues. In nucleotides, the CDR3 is TGTGCCAGCAGTTACAGTGGTTGGACAGATACGCAGTATTTT. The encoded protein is CASSYSGWTDTQYF.

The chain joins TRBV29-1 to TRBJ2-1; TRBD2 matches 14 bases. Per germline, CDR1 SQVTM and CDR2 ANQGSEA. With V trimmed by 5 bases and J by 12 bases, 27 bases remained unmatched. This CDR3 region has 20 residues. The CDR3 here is CSVLPFLTSGGAGGTDTQFF. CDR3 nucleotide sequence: TGCAGCGTTCTCCCCTTTTTGACTAGCGGGGGGGCTGGGGGCACAGATACGCAGTTCTTC.

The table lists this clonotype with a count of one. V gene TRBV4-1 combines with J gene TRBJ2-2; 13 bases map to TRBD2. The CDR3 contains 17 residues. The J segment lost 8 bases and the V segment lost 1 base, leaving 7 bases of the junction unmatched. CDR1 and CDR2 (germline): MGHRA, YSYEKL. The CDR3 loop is CASSQAPGLAGVGELFF. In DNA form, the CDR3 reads TGCGCCAGCAGCCAAGCCCCCGGACTAGCGGGAGTGGGGGAGCTGTTTTTT.

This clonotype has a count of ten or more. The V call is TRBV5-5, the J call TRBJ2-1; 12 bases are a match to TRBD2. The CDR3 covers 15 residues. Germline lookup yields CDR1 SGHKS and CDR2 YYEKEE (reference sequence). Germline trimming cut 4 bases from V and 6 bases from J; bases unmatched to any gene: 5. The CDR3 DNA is TGTGCCAGCAGCCCGACTAGCGGGAGATTCAATGAGCAGTTCTTC. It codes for CASSPTSGRFNEQFF. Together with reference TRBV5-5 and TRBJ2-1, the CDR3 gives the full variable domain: DAGVTQSPTHLIKTRGQQVTLRCSPISGHKSVSWYQQVLGQGPQFIFQYYEKEERGRGNFPDRFSARQFPNYSSELNVNALLLGDSALYLCASSPTSGRFNEQFFGPGTRLTVL.

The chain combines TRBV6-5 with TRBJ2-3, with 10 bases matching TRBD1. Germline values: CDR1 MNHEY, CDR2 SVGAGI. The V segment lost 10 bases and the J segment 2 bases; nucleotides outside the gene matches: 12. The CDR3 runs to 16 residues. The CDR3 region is CATYPGQGSITDTQYF. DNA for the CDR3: TGTGCCACCTACCCGGGACAGGGGTCCATCACAGATACGCAGTATTTT.

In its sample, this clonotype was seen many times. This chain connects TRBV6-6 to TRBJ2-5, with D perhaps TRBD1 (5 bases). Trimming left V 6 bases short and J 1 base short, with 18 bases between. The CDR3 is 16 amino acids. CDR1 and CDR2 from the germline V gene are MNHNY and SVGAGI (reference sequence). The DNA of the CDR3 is TGTGCCAGCAGCTCTCCTCCCTGGACACCCCAAGAGACCCAGTACTTC. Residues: CASSSPPWTPQETQYF.

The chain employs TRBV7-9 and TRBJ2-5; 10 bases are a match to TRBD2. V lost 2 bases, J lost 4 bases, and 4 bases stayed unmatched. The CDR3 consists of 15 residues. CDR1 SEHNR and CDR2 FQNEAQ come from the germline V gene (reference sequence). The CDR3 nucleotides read TGTGCCAGCAGCTTAACTAGCGGGGAGGCAGAGACCCAGTACTTC. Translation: CASSLTSGEAETQYF.

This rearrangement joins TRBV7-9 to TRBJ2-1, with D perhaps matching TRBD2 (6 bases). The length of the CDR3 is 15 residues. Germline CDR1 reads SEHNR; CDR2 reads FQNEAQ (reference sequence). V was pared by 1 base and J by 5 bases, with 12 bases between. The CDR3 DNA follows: TGTGCCAGCAGCTTAGGCGGGGTTGGGGACAATGAGCAGTTCTTC. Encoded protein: CASSLGGVGDNEQFF.

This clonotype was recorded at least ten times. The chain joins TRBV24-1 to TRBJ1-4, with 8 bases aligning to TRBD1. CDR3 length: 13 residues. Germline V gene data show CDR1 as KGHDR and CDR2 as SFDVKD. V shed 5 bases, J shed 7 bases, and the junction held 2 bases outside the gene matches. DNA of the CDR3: TGTGCCACCAGTGGACAGGGGAGTGAAAAACTGTTTTTT. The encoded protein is CATSGQGSEKLFF.

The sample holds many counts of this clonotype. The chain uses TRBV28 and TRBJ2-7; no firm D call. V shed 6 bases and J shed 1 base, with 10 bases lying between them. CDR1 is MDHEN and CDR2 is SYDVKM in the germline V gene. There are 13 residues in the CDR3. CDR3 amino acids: CASSDTPSYEQYF. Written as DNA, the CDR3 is TGTGCCAGCAGCGACACGCCTTCCTACGAGCAGTACTTC. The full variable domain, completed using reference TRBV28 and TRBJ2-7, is DVKVTQSSRYLVKRTGEKVFLECVQDMDHENMFWYRQDPGLGLRLIYFSYDVKMKEKGDIPEGYSVSREKKERFSLILESASTNQTSMYLCASSDTPSYEQYFGPGTRLTVT.

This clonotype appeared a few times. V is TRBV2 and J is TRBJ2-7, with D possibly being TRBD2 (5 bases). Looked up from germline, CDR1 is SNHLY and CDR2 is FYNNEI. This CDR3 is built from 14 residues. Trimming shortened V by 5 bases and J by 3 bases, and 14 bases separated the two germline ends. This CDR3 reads CASSSGLTGYEQYF. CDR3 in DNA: TGTGCCAGCAGTAGCGGTCTCACCGGCTACGAGCAGTACTTC.

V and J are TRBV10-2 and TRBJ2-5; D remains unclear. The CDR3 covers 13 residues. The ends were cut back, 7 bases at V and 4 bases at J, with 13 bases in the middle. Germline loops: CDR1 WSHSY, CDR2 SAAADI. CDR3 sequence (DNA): TGCGCCAGCAAACGTAACCGAGGAGAGACCCAGTACTTC. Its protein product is CASKRNRGETQYF.

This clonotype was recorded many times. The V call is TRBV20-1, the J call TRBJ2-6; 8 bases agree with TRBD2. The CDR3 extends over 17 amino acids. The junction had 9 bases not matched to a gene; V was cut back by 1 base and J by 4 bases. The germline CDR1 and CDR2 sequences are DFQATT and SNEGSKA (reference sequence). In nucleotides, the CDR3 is TGCAGTGCTAGAGTCCCAGCGGGGGTGGGGGGGGCCAACGTCCTGACTTTC. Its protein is CSARVPAGVGGANVLTF.

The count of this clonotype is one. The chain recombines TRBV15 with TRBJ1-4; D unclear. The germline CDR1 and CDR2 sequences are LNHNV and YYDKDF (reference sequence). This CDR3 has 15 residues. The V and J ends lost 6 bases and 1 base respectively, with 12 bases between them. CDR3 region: CATSLLGGTNEKLFF. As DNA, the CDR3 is TGTGCCACCAGTCTCCTGGGAGGAACTAATGAAAAACTGTTTTTT. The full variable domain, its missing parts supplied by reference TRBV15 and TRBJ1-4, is DAMVIQNPRYQVTQFGKPVTLSCSQTLNHNVMYWYQQKSSQAPKLLFHYYDKDFNNEADTPDNFQSRRPNTSFCFLDIRSPGLGDTAMYLCATSLLGGTNEKLFFGSGTQLSVL.

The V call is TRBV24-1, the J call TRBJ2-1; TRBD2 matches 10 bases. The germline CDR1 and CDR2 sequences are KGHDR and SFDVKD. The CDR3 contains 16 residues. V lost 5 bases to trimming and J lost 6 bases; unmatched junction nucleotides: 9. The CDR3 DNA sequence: TGTGCCACCAGTGGTGGCTCTAGCGGGAGACCCAATGAGCAGTTCTTC. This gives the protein CATSGGSSGRPNEQFF.

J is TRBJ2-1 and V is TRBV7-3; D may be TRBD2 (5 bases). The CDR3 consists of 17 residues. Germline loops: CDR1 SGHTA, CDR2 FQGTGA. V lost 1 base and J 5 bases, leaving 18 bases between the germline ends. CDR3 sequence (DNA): TGTGCCAGCAGCTTAAGCCGCTCGAGGGCTAGTAACAATGAGCAGTTCTTC. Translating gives CASSLSRSRASNNEQFF. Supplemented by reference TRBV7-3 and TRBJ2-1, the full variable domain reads GAGVSQTPSNKVTEKGKYVELRCDPISGHTALYWYRQSLGQGPEFLIYFQGTGAADDSGLPNDRFFAVRPEGSVSTLKIQRTERGDSAVYLCASSLSRSRASNNEQFFGPGTRLTVL.

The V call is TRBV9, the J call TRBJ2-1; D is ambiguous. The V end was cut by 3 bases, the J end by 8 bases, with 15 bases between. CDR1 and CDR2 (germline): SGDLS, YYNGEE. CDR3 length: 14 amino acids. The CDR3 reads CASSAYRDHDEQFF. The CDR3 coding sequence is TGTGCCAGCAGCGCGTACCGAGACCACGATGAGCAGTTCTTC.

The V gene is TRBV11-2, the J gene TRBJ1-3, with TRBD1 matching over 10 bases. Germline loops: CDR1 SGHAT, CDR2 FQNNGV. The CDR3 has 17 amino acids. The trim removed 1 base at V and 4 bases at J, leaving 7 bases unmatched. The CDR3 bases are TGTGCCAGCAGCTTAGTTTCGACAGGGGGCCTGGGAAACACCATATATTTT. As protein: CASSLVSTGGLGNTIYF.

This chain's CDR3 is CASSDWTGTNEQYF. The CDR3 coding sequence is TGTGCCAGCAGTGATTGGACAGGGACCAACGAGCAGTACTTC. The chain has TRBV6-1 and TRBJ2-7; TRBD1 matches at 8 bases. In germline, CDR1 is MNHNS, CDR2 SASEGT. V was pared by 3 bases and J by 5 bases, with 6 bases of the junction left unmatched. This CDR3 region has 14 residues.

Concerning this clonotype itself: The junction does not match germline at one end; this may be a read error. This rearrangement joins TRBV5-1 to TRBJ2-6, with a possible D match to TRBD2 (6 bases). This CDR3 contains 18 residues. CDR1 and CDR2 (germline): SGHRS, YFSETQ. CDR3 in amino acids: CPSSLSGGLVPGANVLTF. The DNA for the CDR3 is TGCCCCAGCAGCTTGTCCGGGGGATTGGTCCCTGGGGCCAACGTCCTGACTTTC.

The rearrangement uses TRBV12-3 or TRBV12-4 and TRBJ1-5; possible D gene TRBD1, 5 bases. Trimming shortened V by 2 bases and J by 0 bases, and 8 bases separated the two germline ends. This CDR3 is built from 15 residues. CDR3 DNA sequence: TGTGCCAGCAGTTTAAAGGGGTTTAGCAATCAGCCCCAGCATTTT. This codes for CASSLKGFSNQPQHF.

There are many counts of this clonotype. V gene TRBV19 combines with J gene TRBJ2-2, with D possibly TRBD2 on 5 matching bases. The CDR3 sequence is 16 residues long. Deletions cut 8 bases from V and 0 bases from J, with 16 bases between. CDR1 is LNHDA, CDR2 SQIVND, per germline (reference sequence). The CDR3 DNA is TGTGCCAGTTTACCTAGCCGGGCGGCGAACACCGGGGAGCTGTTTTTT. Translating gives CASLPSRAANTGELFF.

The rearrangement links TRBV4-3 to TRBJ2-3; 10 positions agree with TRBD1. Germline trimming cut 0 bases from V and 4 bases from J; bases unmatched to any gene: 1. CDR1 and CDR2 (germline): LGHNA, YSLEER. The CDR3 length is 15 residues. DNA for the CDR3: TGCGCCAGCAGCCAAGACGGGACAGGGGCAGATACGCAGTATTTT. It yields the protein CASSQDGTGADTQYF.

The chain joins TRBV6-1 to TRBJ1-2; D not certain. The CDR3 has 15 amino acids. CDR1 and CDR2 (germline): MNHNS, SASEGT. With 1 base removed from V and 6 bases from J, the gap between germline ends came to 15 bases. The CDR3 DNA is TGTGCCAGCAGTGAAGGGACTCAGATAGAGGATGGCTACACCTTC. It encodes CASSEGTQIEDGYTF.